The entry that follows covers one T cell receptor (beta chain) sequence. Its antigen is undetermined. Peripheral blood, about 10 milliliters per donor, was collected. Germline V gene data show CDR1 as SGHTA and CDR2 as FQGNSA. V shed 5 bases, J shed 3 bases, and the junction held 5 bases outside the gene matches. CDR3 length: 14 residues. This sample stems from a study of blood T cells in healthy people across ages. Study-wide results and limits: Long-lived donors exceeded aged donors in naive CD4+ cells and diversity. What prevented conclusive comparison of naive and antigen-experienced cells was that PBMCs were unsorted.

A second PCR of 7 to 11 cycles used a sample-barcoded 5' primer and a J-beta primer mix. TCRdb itself ran the 5' RACE reads through MiXCR, one entry per CDR3 protein. The repertoire holds roughly 900,000 distinct CDR3 sequences, with under 35% as singletons. The sequenced sample consisted of blood. The receptor's source is an elderly woman in good health. V and J are TRBV7-2 and TRBJ2-3, with 7 bases fitting TRBD1. This chain's CDR3 is CASSGDRATDTQYF. The CDR3 DNA is TGTGCCAGCAGCGGAGACAGGGCAACAGATACGCAGTATTTT. The variable domain in full, completed from reference TRBV7-2 and TRBJ2-3, reads GAGVSQSPSNKVTEKGKDVELRCDPISGHTALYWYRQSLGQGLEFLIYFQGNSAPDKSGLPSDRFSAERTGGSVSTLTIQRTQQEDSAVYLCASSGDRATDTQYFGPGTRLTVL.